What follows is one TCR beta chain and its context. Antigen specificity is unknown. From 5'RACE with constant-segment primers came TCR alpha and TCR beta cDNA libraries that carried sample barcodes and UMIs. Each CDR3 protein is one row after TCRdb ran MiXCR on the 5' RACE reads. The sample comprises about 110,000 distinct CDR3 sequences, 15% to 20% of which are singletons, and less than 6% rests with the top ten. The data derive from a study of T-cell memory formation after mild COVID-19. Findings and caveats of the study: Contracting clones, day 15 to 85, had balanced CD4/CD8, and later expanders favored CD4+. Some responding clones appeared in pre-infection memory, suggesting cross-reactive memory joined. Proof of SARS-CoV-2 specificity was absent for the second-wave clones that crested on day 37.

This sequence was found in a man between 18 and 35 years old who had mild COVID-19 (a few samples of this study predate the infection). Cell type and time point are not known. The sample comprised PBMCs or a T cell subset sorted from them (not recorded which).

The chain's CDR3 is CASGRRGDTNTGELFF. CDR3 nucleotides: TGTGCCAGCGGCCGGCGGGGGGATACGAACACCGGGGAGCTGTTTTTT. V is TRBV5-6 and J is TRBJ2-2; 8 bases are shared with TRBD2. The CDR3 contains 16 residues. CDR1 and CDR2 (germline): SGHDT, YYEEEE. V lost 7 bases to trimming and J lost 0 bases; unmatched junction nucleotides: 8.